The clone carrying this T cell receptor beta chain was detected once. Its specificity is unknown. Isolated RNA was reverse transcribed in full, so expressed TCRB transcripts were sequenced. TCRdb's copy holds only in-frame clones and misses some; the assay was immunoSEQ multiplex PCR. The sample includes 150,000 to 180,000 clones, approximately 10% of them seen just once. These data originate in a study of beta chain features in type 1 diabetes. Findings of the study overall: Shorter TCRB CDR3s, moderately but significantly so, were found in Type 1 diabetes patients in all four CD4+ subsets. Comparison showed that naive, central memory and Treg TCRB repertoires appeared more similar among patients than among healthy donors. Although PCR might favor shorter templates, it would do so equally in patients and controls.

A sort by CD45RO/CCR7/CD25/CD127/CD95/CD27 yielded CD4+ naive, central memory, regulatory and stem cell-like memory cells. Germline V lookup: CDR1 SGHNT, CDR2 YYREEE (reference sequence). V lost 4 bases and J lost 4, with 14 bases in between. CDR3 length: 14 residues. The clonotype originates from a man aged 18 to 29 in good health. Sample: central memory CD4+ T cells from blood. The chain couples TRBV5-4 to TRBJ1-2; TRBD1 is a possible D gene (5 bases). CDR3 sequence (DNA): TGTGCCAGCAGCCGGGACGGTATAACCTATGGCTACACCTTC. It encodes CASSRDGITYGYTF.